Here is one T cell receptor beta chain with its context. No antigen is known for it. The data originate from a study of shared clonotypes between healthy human individuals. Study outcomes and limitations: Non-shared clonotypes displayed generation probabilities falling below those of clonotypes present in all four donors.

The CDR3 has 15 amino acids. The V gene's germline CDR1 is SGHDT and CDR2 YYEEEE. V shed 3 bases and J shed 0 bases, with 9 bases lying between them. Libraries were prepared by immunoSEQ multiplex PCR; TCRdb keeps only in-frame clonotypes and omits some of them. This repertoire shows roughly 1,600,000 clones, approximately 98.5% found once; its top ten account for about 0.34%. The chain is built from TRBV5-6 and TRBJ1-4; no clear D. Sequenced material: naive CD4+ T cells sorted from blood. As for subset: CD45RA+ positively selected. The receptor comes from a man aged 25 to 40 in good health. CDR3 in amino acids: CASSYQRATNEKLFF. CDR3 nucleotide sequence: TGTGCCAGCAGCTACCAAAGGGCAACTAATGAAAAACTGTTTTTT.